The entry that follows covers one TCR beta chain sequence. Germline V gene data show CDR1 as LGHNA and CDR2 as YSLEER. The CDR3 is made up of 14 amino acids. Trimming left V 0 bases short and J 3 bases short, with 8 bases between. The RNA, 0.5 to 1 ug, was put through reverse transcription using random hexamers. The TCR beta CDR3 was amplified by immunoSEQ multiplex PCR across 54 Vbeta, 13 Jbeta. A single record per CDR3 protein comes from TCRdb applying MiXCR to the immunoSEQ multiplex PCR reads. The repertoire consists of over 100,000 distinct CDR3 sequences, with 96% occurring once and the leading ten covering more than 0.12%. The record originates from a study of CD8 T cells in Susac syndrome.

This sequence joins TRBV4-3 and TRBJ1-2; D is ambiguous. The source of this sequence is a human donor with Susac syndrome. Input material: CD4+ T cells from PBMCs. CDR3 sequence reads: CASSQDVVDYGYTF. CDR3 nucleotides: TGCGCCAGCAGCCAAGATGTAGTGGACTATGGCTACACCTTC.